This T cell receptor (beta chain) derives from a study of cytomegalovirus exposure and HLA in healthy donors. Study as a whole: The same platform was used for the roughly 120 validation repertoires and the 500 to 700 first-cohort repertoires, a later analysis reported.

Turning to this clone: No antigen is known for it. This CDR3 is also generated by other DNA sequences in the sample.

Study results and limitations: The tendency of first-cohort TCR clusters to co-occur in the roughly 120 validation repertoires was identified by a subsequent analysis. Among TCR beta chains, those listed as cytomegalovirus-associated numbered roughly 150.

Germline V gene sequence: CDR1 MGHRA, CDR2 YSYEKL. Trimming took off 0 bases at V and 1 base at J, with 6 bases between the two ends. The CDR3 runs to 15 residues. Using immunoSEQ multiplex PCR, the repertoire was profiled, and TCRdb retains in-frame clones only, with some absent. Among 250,000 to 400,000 clones listed, approximately 91% were seen once. The chain has TRBV4-1 and TRBJ2-2; D call uncertain. Sequenced material: PBMCs. The sequence derives from a man aged 25 to 40 in good health and CMV-seronegative. CDR3: CASSQEVRNTGELFF. The CDR3 bases are TGCGCCAGCAGCCAAGAAGTGAGGAACACCGGGGAGCTGTTTTTT.